A single sample is the source of the 11 T cell receptor beta chains below, sequenced in a study of vaccination and CD4 T cells after COVID-19. Their antigens are not known. Treatment denoted: roughly 11-day PBMC culture with coronavirus spike peptide pools or control peptides (ViraFEST assay). An Oncomine TCR Beta short-read assay was used to sequence the DNA from cultured CD4+ T cells. TCRdb re-called the PCR reads through MiXCR, storing one row per CDR3 protein. The sample yields about 24,000 distinct CDR3 sequences, about three fifths seen once. Material: CD4+ T cells from blood, cultured in vitro. These receptors came from a human donor who had recovered from COVID-19.

The chain employs TRBV15 and TRBJ2-7; D is perhaps TRBD1 (6 bases). The length of the CDR3 is 13 residues. Looked up from germline, CDR1 is LNHNV and CDR2 is YYDKDF (reference sequence). Trimming stripped 3 bases from V and 1 base from J, with 7 bases between. This chain's CDR3 is CATSSTGSYEQYF. CDR3 DNA: TGTGCCACCAGCAGCACAGGGTCCTACGAGCAGTACTTC.

This clonotype has a single count. The rearrangement joins TRBV20-1 to TRBJ2-3; no reliable D call. With 3 bases removed from V and 1 base from J, the gap between germline ends came to 14 bases. Germline values: CDR1 DFQATT, CDR2 SNEGSKA (reference sequence). The CDR3 extends over 15 amino acids. CDR3 amino acids: CSASEVGVGTDTQYF. In DNA, the CDR3 is TGCAGTGCTAGTGAGGTCGGTGTCGGCACAGATACGCAGTATTTT.

In this sample, this clonotype turned up a few times. The chain employs TRBV9 and TRBJ1-6; no firm D call. Deletions cut 3 bases from V and 7 bases from J, with 8 bases between. The CDR3 runs to 13 residues. Germline V CDR1 and CDR2: SGDLS, YYNGEE. The CDR3 loop reads CASSAAANSPLHF. The CDR3 DNA reads TGTGCCAGCAGCGCCGCCGCGAATTCACCCCTCCACTTT.

This sequence joins TRBV5-3 and TRBJ2-4, with 8 bases matching TRBD2. TRBV5-3 is reported as an ORF; its role is uncertain. The CDR3 covers 16 residues. V shed 9 bases and J 0 bases; nucleotides not matched to a gene: 11. The CDR3 spells CAKRVGLVVAKNIQYF. CDR3 nucleotide sequence: TGTGCCAAAAGGGTGGGACTAGTTGTAGCCAAAAACATTCAGTACTTC.

Only one count was recorded for this clonotype. The V call is TRBV4-3, the J call TRBJ1-3; D remains unclear. Trimming stripped 0 bases from V and 0 bases from J, with 12 bases between. The germline CDR1 and CDR2 sequences are LGHNA and YSLEER. The CDR3 runs to 17 residues. CDR3 loop: CASSQDIGSFSGNTIYF. CDR3 bases: TGCGCCAGCAGCCAAGATATCGGCAGCTTCTCTGGAAACACCATATATTTT.

The CDR3 sequence: CASRGDRGADGYTF. The DNA for the CDR3 is TGTGCCAGCAGGGGGGACAGGGGAGCAGATGGCTACACCTTC. The chain uses TRBV2 and TRBJ1-2, with 10 bases that match TRBD1. Germline V gives CDR1 SNHLY, CDR2 FYNNEI. This CDR3 has 14 residues. Losses at the gene ends were 6 bases for V and 6 bases for J; bases not matched to a gene: 7. The full variable domain, in which reference TRBV2 and TRBJ1-2 provide the parts outside the CDR3, is EPEVTQTPSHQVTQMGQEVILRCVPISNHLYFYWYRQILGQKVEFLVSFYNNEISEKSEIFDDQFSVERPDGSNFTLKIRSTKLEDSAMYFCASRGDRGADGYTFGSGTRLTVV.

This sequence joins TRBV24-1 and TRBJ2-3; 15 bases align to TRBD2. The CDR3 contains 18 residues. The ends lost 4 bases at V and 4 bases at J; junction bases unmatched: 8. CDR1 and CDR2 from the germline V gene are KGHDR and SFDVKD. The CDR3 DNA reads as TGTGCCACCAGTGACTCAGGGACTAGCGGGAGGAGGTCAGATACGCAGTATTTT. Amino acids: CATSDSGTSGRRSDTQYF.

The chain is built from TRBV2 and TRBJ2-7; possible D gene TRBD1, 5 bases. CDR1 and CDR2 (germline): SNHLY, FYNNEI. V lost 1 base, J lost 12 bases, and 25 bases lay in between. There are 16 residues in the CDR3. The DNA of the CDR3 is TGTGCCAGCAGTGAAGAAGACAGAACCCGCTTCGTCGCAAGGTACTTC. It codes for CASSEEDRTRFVARYF.

The V gene is TRBV21-1, the J gene TRBJ1-3; the DNA was not compared with TRBD1, the D call given in the table. TRBV21-1 is a documented pseudogene. This CDR3 has 16 residues. CDR3 protein: CASSISDRAPGNTIYF. DNA of the CDR3: TGTGCCAGCAGCATTTCGGACAGGGCACCCGGAAACACCATATATTTT.

The sample holds a few counts of this clonotype. V is TRBV10-3 and J is TRBJ2-5; 9 nucleotides match TRBD1. Trimming at V came to 3 bases and at J to 6 bases, leaving 11 bases not matched to a gene. The CDR3 sequence is 16 residues long. The germline V gene encodes CDR1 ENHRY and CDR2 SYGVKD. The CDR3 region is CAISDRSGTGFKTQYF. CDR3 DNA: TGTGCCATCAGTGACCGTTCCGGGACAGGGTTTAAGACCCAGTACTTC.

J is TRBJ2-5 and V is TRBV20-1; no definite D call. V gave up 0 bases and J gave up 5 bases, with 16 bases separating them. From germline, CDR1 is DFQATT and CDR2 SNEGSKA (reference sequence). CDR3 size: 15 residues. In DNA form, the CDR3 reads TGCAGTGCTAGAGATCGTGCGTCCGTGAGGGAGACCCAGTACTTC. Amino acid sequence: CSARDRASVRETQYF.